These 25 T cell receptor beta chains were all obtained from the same sample, sequenced in a study of blood T cell repertoires in COVID-19. Using immunoSEQ multiplex PCR, the repertoire was profiled, and TCRdb retains in-frame clones only, with some absent. Here the sample spans roughly 110,000 clones, approximately 90% being singletons. Sequencing was done on a sample of peripheral blood. The receptors originated from a man over 45 with active or convalescent COVID-19.

V usage is TRBV2 and J usage is TRBJ1-1, with a weak D call TRBD1 (6 bases). The CDR3 loop spans 13 amino acids. V was pared by 8 bases and J by 3 bases, with 13 bases between. Germline CDR1 and CDR2: SNHLY and FYNNEI. CDR3: CASRGQIDTEAFF. In DNA form, the CDR3 reads TGTGCCAGCCGAGGACAGATTGACACTGAAGCTTTCTTT.

The chain recombines TRBV24-1 with TRBJ2-1; possibly TRBD2 for D (6 bases). The CDR3 is 16 residues long. V was shortened by 4 bases and J by 0 bases, with 12 bases between the two germline ends. Germline CDR1 KGHDR, CDR2 SFDVKD. CDR3 sequence reads: CATSDRDWSSYNEQFF. The CDR3 region has the DNA TGTGCCACCAGTGACAGGGACTGGAGCTCCTACAATGAGCAGTTCTTC.

The chain links TRBV18 to TRBJ1-3; D unresolved. V lost 0 bases, J lost 4 bases, and 10 bases lay in between. CDR1 and CDR2 (germline): KGHSH, LQKENI. The length of the CDR3 is 15 residues. CDR3 DNA: TGTGCCAGCTCACCACCGTACACACTAGGAAACACCATATATTTT. Translating gives CASSPPYTLGNTIYF.

The chain recombines TRBV2 with TRBJ2-7; weak D call: TRBD2 (6 bases). Germline CDR1 and CDR2: SNHLY and FYNNEI. The V end was cut by 4 bases, the J end by 0 bases, with 19 bases between. The CDR3 has 17 residues. The CDR3 DNA reads TGTGCCAGCAGTGCTTTTGTCCCGGGAGAAGTCTCCTACGAGCAGTACTTC. Encoded protein: CASSAFVPGEVSYEQYF.

This clone appeared a single time. The rearrangement joins TRBV7-2 to TRBJ2-7; 7 nucleotides align to TRBD2. The CDR3 length is 15 residues. V lost 5 bases and J lost 3; bases outside the gene matches: 10. Germline V gene data show CDR1 as SGHTA and CDR2 as FQGNSA. CDR3 in amino acids: CASSPPSSGSYEQYF. The CDR3 DNA reads as TGTGCCAGCAGCCCCCCCTCTAGCGGAAGCTACGAGCAGTACTTC.

This sequence joins TRBV4-1 and TRBJ1-5; the match to TRBD1 covers 10 bases. V was pared by 8 bases and J by 6 bases, with 7 bases of the junction left unmatched. The CDR3 contains 14 residues. Germline CDR1 reads MGHRA; CDR2 reads YSYEKL. The CDR3, as DNA: TGCGCCAGCTCAAGACAGGGGGCCGCTCAGCCCCAGCATTTT. Translating it yields CASSRQGAAQPQHF.

The chain links TRBV2 to TRBJ2-1; 14 bases are a match to TRBD2. Looked up from germline, CDR1 is SNHLY and CDR2 is FYNNEI. CDR3 length equals 17 residues. Losses at the gene ends were 2 bases for V and 6 bases for J; bases not matched to a gene: 6. Here the CDR3 reads CASSEIRGLAGANEQFF. CDR3 DNA: TGTGCCAGCAGTGAAATTCGGGGACTAGCGGGGGCCAATGAGCAGTTCTTC.

This chain uses TRBV5-6 with TRBJ2-3, with 10 bases identical to TRBD2. Germline loops: CDR1 SGHDT, CDR2 YYEEEE. The V gene end was trimmed by 4 bases and the J gene end by 2 bases; junction bases not matched to a gene: 7. The CDR3 runs to 16 residues. The DNA of the CDR3 is TGTGCCAGCAGCCTTTGGACTAGCGGTTACACAGATACGCAGTATTTT. Protein product: CASSLWTSGYTDTQYF.

The genes are TRBV7-8 and TRBJ1-5, with 10 nucleotides matching TRBD1. Germline CDR1 is SGHVS and CDR2 is FQNEAQ. The CDR3 spans 16 residues. With V trimmed by 2 bases and J by 3 bases, 4 bases remained unmatched. The CDR3 nucleotides are TGTGCCAGCAGCTTAACCGGGACAGGGGTCAATCAGCCCCAGCATTTT. Protein sequence: CASSLTGTGVNQPQHF.

This chain connects TRBV7-8 to TRBJ2-3, with D possibly matching TRBD2 (6 bases). Per the germline V gene, CDR1 is SGHVS and CDR2 is FQNEAQ. This CDR3 contains 14 residues. Trimming took off 5 bases at V and 4 bases at J, with 13 bases between the two ends. CDR3 amino acids: CASSPASVADTQYF. The CDR3 region has the DNA TGTGCCAGCAGCCCCGCTAGCGTGGCAGATACGCAGTATTTT. The entire variable domain, with the rest obtained from reference TRBV7-8 and TRBJ2-3, is as follows: GAGVSQSPRYKVAKRGQDVALRCDPISGHVSLFWYQQALGQGPEFLTYFQNEAQLDKSGLPSDRFFAERPEGSVSTLKIQRTQQEDSAVYLCASSPASVADTQYFGPGTRLTVL.

This clone was detected a few times. This chain links TRBV19 with TRBJ1-4; 11 bases are shared with TRBD1. This CDR3 is 14 amino acids long. Germline CDR1 reads LNHDA; CDR2 reads SQIVND (reference sequence). V lost 6 bases, J lost 7 bases, and 4 bases stayed unmatched. For the CDR3, the DNA is TGTGCCAGTAGAAGGACAGGGGGCCTTGAAAAACTGTTTTTT. Residues: CASRRTGGLEKLFF.

This sequence joins TRBV7-8 and TRBJ1-6; 9 positions agree with TRBD1. The J segment lost 9 bases and the V segment lost 1 base, leaving 4 bases of the junction unmatched. This CDR3 spans 15 amino acids. Germline V CDR1 and CDR2: SGHVS, FQNEAQ. The CDR3 spells CASSLVTGGISPLHF. CDR3 DNA: TGTGCCAGCAGCTTAGTGACAGGGGGAATTTCACCCCTCCACTTT.

V usage is TRBV28 and J usage is TRBJ2-7, with 7 bases matching TRBD1. Germline V lookup: CDR1 MDHEN, CDR2 SYDVKM. With 3 bases clipped from V and 2 bases from J, the junction kept 16 bases outside the gene matches. The CDR3 totals 18 residues. DNA of the CDR3: TGTGCCAGCAGTTTTCTTCAACCCGGCCGGGACAGAACCTACGAGCAGTACTTC. Translated: CASSFLQPGRDRTYEQYF.

This sequence joins TRBV11-2 and TRBJ1-1; 7 positions agree with TRBD1. The V gene end was trimmed by 3 bases and the J gene end by 1 base; junction bases not matched to a gene: 2. There are 14 residues in the CDR3. Germline CDR1 reads SGHAT; CDR2 reads FQNNGV. CDR3 amino acids: CASSFGTANTEAFF. The CDR3 region has the DNA TGTGCCAGCAGCTTTGGGACAGCGAACACTGAAGCTTTCTTT.

J is TRBJ1-5 and V is TRBV5-1; a possible D gene is TRBD1 (6 bases). CDR1 is SGHRS, CDR2 YFSETQ, per germline. There are 15 residues in the CDR3. The V gene lost 1 base and the J gene lost 6 bases, with 14 bases spanning the gap. CDR3 amino acids: CASSLSPGAVQPQHF. CDR3 nucleotides: TGCGCCAGCAGCTTGTCGCCAGGGGCTGTTCAGCCCCAGCATTTT.

The gene calls are TRBV28 and TRBJ1-1; D possibly corresponds to TRBD1 (5 bases). The CDR3 contains 12 residues. Looked up from germline, CDR1 is MDHEN and CDR2 is SYDVKM. The germline V and J ends were trimmed by 5 bases and 1 base, with 5 bases remaining between them. The CDR3: CASSTGNTEAFF. In DNA form, the CDR3 reads TGTGCCAGCAGTACAGGGAACACTGAAGCTTTCTTT.

This clone appeared a single time. The chain employs TRBV5-1 and TRBJ1-6, with 7 bases matching TRBD1. There are 14 residues in the CDR3. With 4 bases clipped from V and 7 bases from J, the junction kept 5 bases outside the gene matches. In germline, CDR1 is SGHRS, CDR2 YFSETQ. This CDR3 is CASSIDRDNSPLHF. CDR3 DNA sequence: TGCGCCAGCAGCATTGACAGGGACAATTCACCCCTCCACTTT. Supplemented by reference TRBV5-1 and TRBJ1-6, the full variable domain reads KAGVTQTPRYLIKTRGQQVTLSCSPISGHRSVSWYQQTPGQGLQFLFEYFSETQRNKGNFPGRFSGRQFSNSRSEMNVSTLELGDSALYLCASSIDRDNSPLHFGNGTRLTVT.

The chain combines TRBV28 with TRBJ2-7; possible D gene TRBD1, 6 bases. This CDR3 spans 14 amino acids. Trimming left V 2 bases short and J 5 bases short, with 13 bases between. From germline, CDR1 is MDHEN and CDR2 SYDVKM. In nucleotides, the CDR3 is TGTGCCAGCAGTTTAACAGGGACAATCAACGAGCAGTACTTC. This encodes CASSLTGTINEQYF.

This rearrangement joins TRBV5-1 to TRBJ2-7; 10 bases align to TRBD1. Per germline, CDR1 SGHRS and CDR2 YFSETQ. V was pared by 2 bases and J by 0 bases, with 17 bases of the junction left unmatched. CDR3 length: 20 amino acids. In DNA form, the CDR3 reads TGCGCCAGCAGCTTCTCTTTACCGGGACAGGGGTTCGGGGGCTCCTACGAGCAGTACTTC. The encoded protein is CASSFSLPGQGFGGSYEQYF.

The gene calls are TRBV6-2 or TRBV6-3 and TRBJ1-1; D not resolved. From germline, CDR1 is MNHEY and CDR2 SVGEGT. The CDR3 contains 17 residues. With 6 bases removed from V and 2 bases from J, the gap between germline ends came to 22 bases. For the CDR3, the DNA is TGTGCCAGCAGCAACCACCGCGCCCCCGGCGGTAACACTGAAGCTTTCTTT. Translated: CASSNHRAPGGNTEAFF.

The chain couples TRBV6-5 to TRBJ2-1; 11 bases are shared with TRBD1. In germline, CDR1 is MNHEY, CDR2 SVGAGI. The CDR3 runs to 15 residues. Trimming cost V 5 bases and J 3 bases; bases outside gene matches: 3. DNA for the CDR3: TGTGCCAGCAGTCCCGGGACAGGGGGCTACAATGAGCAGTTCTTC. Translation gives CASSPGTGGYNEQFF.

V and J are TRBV11-2 and TRBJ1-6; the match to TRBD1 covers 8 bases. From germline, CDR1 is SGHAT and CDR2 FQNNGV. The CDR3 spans 14 residues. J was trimmed by 8 bases and V by 4 bases; bases with no gene match: 4. CDR3 sequence reads: CASSSQGVYSPLHF. CDR3 sequence (DNA): TGTGCCAGCAGCTCACAGGGGGTATATTCACCCCTCCACTTT.

The V and J genes are TRBV28 and TRBJ1-1; TRBD1 matches 7 bases. This CDR3 is 13 amino acids long. Germline V gene lookup returns CDR1 MDHEN and CDR2 SYDVKM. V lost 3 bases to trimming and J lost 6 bases; unmatched junction nucleotides: 4. The CDR3 here is CASSLTGFAEAFF. The CDR3 DNA reads as TGTGCCAGCAGTTTGACAGGGTTCGCTGAAGCTTTCTTT.

J is TRBJ1-1 and V is TRBV7-2; D perhaps matches TRBD1 (5 bases). CDR3 length: 14 amino acids. V was cut by 3 bases and J by 0 bases, with 8 bases left in between. From germline, CDR1 is SGHTA and CDR2 FQGNSA. Here the CDR3 reads CASSFAGMNTEAFF. DNA of the CDR3: TGTGCCAGCAGCTTCGCAGGGATGAACACTGAAGCTTTCTTT.

Only one count was recorded for this clone. The V gene is TRBV5-4, the J gene TRBJ2-7, with D maybe TRBD1 (6 bases). Between the trimmed V and J ends, which lost 3 bases and 2 bases, there was a span of 15 bases. The germline V gene encodes CDR1 SGHNT and CDR2 YYREEE (reference sequence). The CDR3 has 15 amino acids. CDR3: CASSSPGQRTYEQYF. The CDR3 coding sequence is TGTGCCAGCAGCTCTCCAGGACAGAGAACCTACGAGCAGTACTTC.